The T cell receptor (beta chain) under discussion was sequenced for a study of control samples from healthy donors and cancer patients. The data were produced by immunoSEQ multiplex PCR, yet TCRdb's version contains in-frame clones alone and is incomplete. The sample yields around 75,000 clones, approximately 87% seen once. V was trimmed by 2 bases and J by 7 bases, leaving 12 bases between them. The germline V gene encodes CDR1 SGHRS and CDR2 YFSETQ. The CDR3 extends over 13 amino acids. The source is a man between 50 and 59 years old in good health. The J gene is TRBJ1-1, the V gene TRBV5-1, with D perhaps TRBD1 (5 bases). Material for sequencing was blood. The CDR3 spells CASSFQGLFEAFF. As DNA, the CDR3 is TGCGCCAGCAGCTTCCAGGGCCTATTTGAAGCTTTCTTT.